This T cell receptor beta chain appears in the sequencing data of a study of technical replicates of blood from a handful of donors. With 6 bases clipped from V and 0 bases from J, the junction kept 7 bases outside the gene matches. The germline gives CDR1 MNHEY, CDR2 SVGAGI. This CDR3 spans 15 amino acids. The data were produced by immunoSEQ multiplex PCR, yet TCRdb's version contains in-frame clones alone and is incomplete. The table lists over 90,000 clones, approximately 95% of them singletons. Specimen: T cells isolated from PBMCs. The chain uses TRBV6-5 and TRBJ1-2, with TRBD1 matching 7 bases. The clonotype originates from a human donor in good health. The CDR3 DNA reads TGTGCCAGCAGGAAAACCGGGACAGCTAACTATGGCTACACCTTC. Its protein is CASRKTGTANYGYTF.